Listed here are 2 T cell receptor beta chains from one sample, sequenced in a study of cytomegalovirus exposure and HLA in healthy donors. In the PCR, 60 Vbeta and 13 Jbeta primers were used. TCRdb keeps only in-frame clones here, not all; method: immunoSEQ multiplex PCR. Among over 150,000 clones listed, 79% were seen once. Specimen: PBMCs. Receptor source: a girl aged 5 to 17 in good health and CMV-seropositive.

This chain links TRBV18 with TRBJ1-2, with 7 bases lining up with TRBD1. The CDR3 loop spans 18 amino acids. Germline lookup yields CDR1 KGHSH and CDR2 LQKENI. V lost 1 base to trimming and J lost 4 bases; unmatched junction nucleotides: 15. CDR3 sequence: CASSPLTPGGGPSYGYTF. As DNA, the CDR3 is TGTGCCAGCTCACCACTGACCCCCGGAGGGGGCCCCTCCTATGGCTACACCTTC. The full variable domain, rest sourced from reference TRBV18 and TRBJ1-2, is NAGVMQNPRHLVRRRGQEARLRCSPMKGHSHVYWYRQLPEEGLKFMVYLQKENIIDESGMPKERFSAEFPKEGPSILRIQQVVRGDSAAYFCASSPLTPGGGPSYGYTFGSGTRLTVV.

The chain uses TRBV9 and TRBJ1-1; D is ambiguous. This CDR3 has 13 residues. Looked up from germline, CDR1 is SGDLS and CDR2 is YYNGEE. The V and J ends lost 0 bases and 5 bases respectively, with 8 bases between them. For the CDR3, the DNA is TGTGCCAGCAGCGTAGTAGAAAGAACTGAAGCTTTCTTT. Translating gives CASSVVERTEAFF.